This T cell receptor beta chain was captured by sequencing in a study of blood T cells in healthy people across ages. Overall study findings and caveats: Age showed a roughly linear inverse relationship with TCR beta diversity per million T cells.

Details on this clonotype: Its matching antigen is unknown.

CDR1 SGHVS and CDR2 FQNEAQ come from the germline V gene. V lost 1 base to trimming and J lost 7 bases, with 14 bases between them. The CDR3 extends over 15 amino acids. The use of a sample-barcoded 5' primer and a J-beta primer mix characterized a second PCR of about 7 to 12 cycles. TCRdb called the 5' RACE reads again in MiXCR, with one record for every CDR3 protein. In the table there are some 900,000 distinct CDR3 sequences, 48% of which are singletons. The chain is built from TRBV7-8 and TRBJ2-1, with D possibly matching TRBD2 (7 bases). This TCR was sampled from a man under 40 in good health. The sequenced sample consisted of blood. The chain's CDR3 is CASSLVGGPSNEQFF. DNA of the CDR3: TGTGCCAGCAGCTTAGTGGGGGGGCCGTCAAATGAGCAGTTCTTC.